This record covers a single T cell receptor beta chain. V gave up 0 bases and J gave up 6 bases; unmatched junction bases: 8. Germline V lookup: CDR1 ENHRY, CDR2 SYGVKD. The CDR3 sequence is 16 residues long. A sample-barcoded 5' primer and a J-beta primer mix were used in a second PCR of about 7 to 12 cycles. TCRdb re-called the 5' RACE reads through MiXCR, storing one row per CDR3 protein. The sample yields hundreds of thousands of distinct CDR3 sequences, around 24% seen once. This entry comes from a study of blood T cells in healthy people across ages. The same data also contributed to another study, on T cells of mothers and their children. As that study records: The TCR beta CDR3 read count exceeded 10 million for each mother and was a few million for each child.

Sequenced input: blood. The chain is built from TRBV10-3 and TRBJ2-4; 7 nucleotides match TRBD2. The sequence was collected from a boy under 18 in good health. The chain's CDR3 is CAISESVGGRGNIQYF. The CDR3 DNA reads TGTGCCATCAGTGAGTCGGTGGGGGGGAGAGGAAACATTCAGTACTTC.